One and the same sample provided the 30 T cell receptor beta chains below, sequenced in a study of control samples from healthy donors and cancer patients (dated by TCRdb to 2020 to 2021). Library method: the immunoSEQ multiplex PCR assay. TCRdb carries this immuneACCESS record with in-frame sequences only. Its versions omit some clonotypes, under half of them owing to an unresolved V gene in the studies checked, with the rest unexplained. The sample records 150,000 to 200,000 clones, 80% to 95% of which are singletons. The ten largest clones capture just over 2% of the sample. The sequenced sample consisted of blood. The receptors come from a woman aged 40 to 50 in good health.

V usage is TRBV5-8 and J usage is TRBJ1-4; TRBD1 aligns across 7 bases. This CDR3 comprises 16 residues. The V gene's germline CDR1 is SGHTS and CDR2 YDEGEE. The V and J ends lost 4 bases and 4 bases, in that order; junction bases with no gene match: 10. The CDR3 bases are TGTGCCAGCAGCCCGGGACAGCAGTTCGGTAATGAAAAACTGTTTTTT. It encodes CASSPGQQFGNEKLFF.

The chain uses TRBV25-1 and TRBJ1-2; TRBD1 is a possible D gene (6 bases). CDR3 size: 13 residues. V was shortened by 1 base and J by 8 bases, with 11 bases between the two germline ends. The germline V gene encodes CDR1 MGHDK and CDR2 SYGVNS. Here the CDR3 reads CASSELDRGGYTF. The CDR3 region has the DNA TGTGCCAGCAGTGAATTGGACAGAGGCGGCTACACCTTC.

The chain joins TRBV5-1 to TRBJ2-1, with 11 bases aligning to TRBD2. J lost 7 bases, V lost 3 bases, and 6 bases had no gene match. Germline V CDR1 and CDR2: SGHRS, YFSETQ. The CDR3 is made up of 15 amino acids. The CDR3 sequence: CASSSGTSGTNEQFF. CDR3 nucleotides: TGCGCCAGCAGCTCCGGGACTAGCGGTACTAATGAGCAGTTCTTC.

V and J are TRBV7-2 and TRBJ2-7; tentatively, D is TRBD1 or TRBD2 (5 bases each). The CDR3 has 17 amino acids. V lost 3 bases and J lost 0, with 18 bases in between. Germline V lookup: CDR1 SGHTA, CDR2 FQGNSA. CDR3 in DNA: TGTGCCAGCAGCTTGGGAGCCGGTGGGACCGGCTCCTACGAGCAGTACTTC. It yields the protein CASSLGAGGTGSYEQYF.

J is TRBJ2-7 and V is TRBV6-6, with TRBD2 as a possible D gene (6 bases). The CDR3 runs 15 residues. Trimming shortened V by 7 bases and J by 6 bases, and 22 bases separated the two germline ends. Germline CDR1 MNHNY, CDR2 SVGAGI (reference sequence). The CDR3 DNA follows: TGTGCCAGCAATTCGCGGGACCAGCGTCCCCTCGAGCAGTACTTC. Its translation is CASNSRDQRPLEQYF.

CDR3 in DNA: TGTGCCAGCAGTTATTCGGGGAGGGGAAATCAGCCCCAGCATTTT. Amino acid sequence: CASSYSGRGNQPQHF. This rearrangement joins TRBV6-5 to TRBJ1-5, with D maybe TRBD1 (5 bases). Germline CDR1 MNHEY, CDR2 SVGAGI. V dropped 3 bases and J dropped 4 bases, with 13 bases sitting between them. There are 15 residues in the CDR3.

J is TRBJ2-3 and V is TRBV5-1; perhaps TRBD1 as D (6 bases). V was trimmed by 0 bases and J by 6 bases, leaving 11 bases between them. CDR1 and CDR2 (germline): SGHRS, YFSETQ. This CDR3 has 14 residues. As DNA, the CDR3 is TGCGCCAGCAGCTTGGCACAGGGAAAGGATACGCAGTATTTT. Translating it yields CASSLAQGKDTQYF.

The chain employs TRBV28 and TRBJ1-1; tentative D call: TRBD1 (6 bases). Germline V CDR1 and CDR2: MDHEN, SYDVKM. CDR3 length: 14 amino acids. Trimming removed 6 bases at V and 0 bases at J, with 11 bases between. CDR3 in DNA: TGTGCCAGCAGCAACAGGGCGATGAACACTGAAGCTTTCTTT. It encodes CASSNRAMNTEAFF.

This sequence joins TRBV10-3 and TRBJ2-1; D may be TRBD1 (8 bases). Germline V gene sequence: CDR1 ENHRY, CDR2 SYGVKD. V was shortened by 6 bases and J by 9 bases, with 12 bases between the two germline ends. CDR3 length equals 12 residues. The CDR3 coding sequence is TGTGCCATCAGGGACAGGGAGGGTGAGCAGTTCTTC. It yields the protein CAIRDREGEQFF.

This clone was counted a single time. The chain is built from TRBV5-1 and TRBJ1-4, with a tentative D call TRBD1 (6 bases). V lost 4 bases, J lost 4 bases, and 14 bases lay in between. This CDR3 comprises 15 residues. Germline lookup yields CDR1 SGHRS and CDR2 YFSETQ. Here the CDR3 DNA reads TGCGCCAGCAGCCGGGGGGCAGACGATAATGAAAAACTGTTTTTT. Encoded protein: CASSRGADDNEKLFF.

This sequence joins TRBV15 and TRBJ1-5; the match to TRBD1 covers 8 bases. Unmatched junction bases numbered 7, after V lost 2 bases and J lost 7 bases. The CDR3 sequence is 15 residues long. The germline V gene encodes CDR1 LNHNV and CDR2 YYDKDF (reference sequence). This CDR3 reads CATSRTRQGLQPQHF. Written as DNA, the CDR3 is TGTGCCACCAGCAGAACACGACAGGGGTTACAGCCCCAGCATTTT.

V and J are TRBV19 and TRBJ1-5, with D perhaps matching TRBD1 (5 bases). The CDR3 loop spans 17 amino acids. CDR1 and CDR2 (germline): LNHDA, SQIVND (reference sequence). V lost 1 base to trimming and J lost 8 bases, with 21 bases between them. CDR3 bases: TGTGCCAGTAGTATAGTAGCGGAAACGGCGGGACCAAAGCCCCAGCATTTT. Translating it yields CASSIVAETAGPKPQHF.

The CDR3 sequence: CAIQDRVDGYTF. The DNA of the CDR3 is TGTGCCATCCAGGACAGGGTTGATGGCTACACCTTC. The rearrangement links TRBV10-3 to TRBJ1-2, with TRBD1 matching 8 bases. Losses at the gene ends were 8 bases for V and 6 bases for J; bases not matched to a gene: 5. CDR3 length: 12 residues. The germline V gene encodes CDR1 ENHRY and CDR2 SYGVKD.

The chain is built from TRBV10-3 and TRBJ2-1, with 13 bases aligning to TRBD2. This CDR3 has 14 residues. The germline V gene has CDR1 ENHRY and CDR2 SYGVKD. Trimming removed 4 bases from V and 7 bases from J; junction bases left unmatched: 1. The CDR3 sequence: CAISGTSGGNEQFF. CDR3 sequence (DNA): TGTGCCATCAGTGGGACTAGCGGGGGAAATGAGCAGTTCTTC.

The chain has TRBV19 and TRBJ1-2; D not certain. This CDR3 spans 15 amino acids. CDR1 LNHDA and CDR2 SQIVND come from the germline V gene (reference sequence). The germline V and J ends were trimmed by 1 base and 0 bases, with 9 bases remaining between them. CDR3 in amino acids: CASSIGGITNYGYTF. The DNA of the CDR3 is TGTGCCAGTAGTATAGGCGGAATTACTAACTATGGCTACACCTTC.

This clone showed up just once. The CDR3 loop is CASSLPRRIDSGNTIYF. Written as DNA, the CDR3 is TGTGCCAGCAGCTTACCTCGTCGGATCGACTCTGGAAACACCATATATTTT. The V call is TRBV7-8, the J call TRBJ1-3, with D uncertain. Germline lookup yields CDR1 SGHVS and CDR2 FQNEAQ. The V gene lost 2 bases and the J gene lost 0 bases, with 14 bases spanning the gap. This CDR3 has 17 residues.

The rearrangement links TRBV19 to TRBJ2-7; D is tentatively TRBD1 or TRBD2 (5 bases each). The CDR3 sequence is 13 residues long. V lost 10 bases, J lost 0 bases, and 13 bases lay in between. CDR1 and CDR2 from the germline V gene are LNHDA and SQIVND (reference sequence). For the CDR3, the DNA is TGTGCCACCGCAATGAGGGGCTCCTACGAGCAGTACTTC. Its protein is CATAMRGSYEQYF.

The CDR3 DNA reads TGTGCCAGCAGTGAGGTGCAGGGAGCCTACGAGCAGTACTTC. It codes for CASSEVQGAYEQYF. The chain combines TRBV6-4 with TRBJ2-7; D may be TRBD1 or TRBD2 (5 bases each). The length of the CDR3 is 14 residues. Germline-derived CDR1 and CDR2 are MRHNA and SNTAGT. V was cut by 3 bases and J by 2 bases, with 11 bases left in between.

The chain uses TRBV4-1 and TRBJ2-6; 7 bases fit TRBD1. This CDR3 has 17 residues. The germline V gene encodes CDR1 MGHRA and CDR2 YSYEKL. Unmatched junction bases numbered 9, after V lost 4 bases and J lost 3 bases. CDR3: CASSPRQGSYGANVLTF. The CDR3 DNA sequence: TGCGCCAGCAGCCCAAGACAGGGCTCCTATGGGGCCAACGTCCTGACTTTC.

The CDR3 loop is CASSHGSGDNEQFF. CDR3 nucleotides: TGCGCCAGCAGTCACGGTAGCGGGGACAATGAGCAGTTCTTC. V usage is TRBV4-1 and J usage is TRBJ2-1, with 8 bases aligning to TRBD2. CDR3 size: 14 residues. CDR1 is MGHRA and CDR2 is YSYEKL in the germline V gene. V gave up 6 bases and J gave up 5 bases; unmatched junction bases: 6.

The J gene is TRBJ1-2, the V gene TRBV29-1; D ambiguous. Trimming removed 3 bases from V and 3 bases from J, with 14 bases in between. The CDR3 covers 14 residues. The germline CDR1 and CDR2 sequences are SQVTM and ANQGSEA. DNA of the CDR3: TGCAGCGTTGACGGACTGGGCGTGGACTATGGCTACACCTTC. Translating it yields CSVDGLGVDYGYTF. The entire variable domain, with the rest obtained from reference TRBV29-1 and TRBJ1-2, is as follows: SAVISQKPSRDICQRGTSLTIQCQVDSQVTMMFWYRQQPGQSLTLIATANQGSEATYESGFVIDKFPISRPNLTFSTLTVSNMSPEDSSIYLCSVDGLGVDYGYTFGSGTRLTVV.

The J gene is TRBJ2-1, the V gene TRBV2; D not resolved. This CDR3 comprises 17 residues. Trimming took off 2 bases at V and 0 bases at J, with 14 bases between the two ends. Per the germline V gene, CDR1 is SNHLY and CDR2 is FYNNEI. The CDR3 nucleotides read TGTGCCAGCAGTGAATCCCAGGCTCGAATCTCCTACAATGAGCAGTTCTTC. It translates to CASSESQARISYNEQFF.

This clone was counted once. The chain employs TRBV5-1 and TRBJ2-3; D possibly matches TRBD1 or TRBD2 (5 bases each). CDR1 is SGHRS and CDR2 is YFSETQ in the germline V gene. With 5 bases removed from V and 0 bases from J, the gap between germline ends came to 13 bases. This CDR3 is 15 amino acids long. The CDR3: CASSYRDASTDTQYF. CDR3 nucleotides: TGCGCCAGCAGTTACCGGGACGCAAGCACAGATACGCAGTATTTT.

CDR3 bases: TGTGCCAGCAGCTTGGTAGGAGGGGTCTATGGCTACACCTTC. Protein: CASSLVGGVYGYTF. The J gene is TRBJ1-2, the V gene TRBV5-6; TRBD1 is a possible D gene (5 bases). V lost 0 bases and J 4 bases, leaving 10 bases between the germline ends. From germline, CDR1 is SGHDT and CDR2 YYEEEE. This CDR3 region has 14 residues.

The V call is TRBV29-1, the J call TRBJ2-5; possible D gene TRBD2, 5 bases. The germline V gene encodes CDR1 SQVTM and CDR2 ANQGSEA. This CDR3 is built from 13 residues. V lost 7 bases to trimming and J lost 1 base, with 13 bases between them. CDR3 DNA sequence: TGCAGCGCCGGTGAGGGAGTCCAAGAGACCCAGTACTTC. It specifies CSAGEGVQETQYF.

The chain recombines TRBV6-5 with TRBJ1-6, with TRBD1 identical over 10 bases. The CDR3 consists of 15 residues. Germline trimming cut 5 bases from V and 10 bases from J; bases unmatched to any gene: 8. Per germline, CDR1 MNHEY and CDR2 SVGAGI. The chain's CDR3 is CASSTLGQGDSPLHF. CDR3 bases: TGTGCCAGCAGTACCCTAGGACAGGGGGACTCACCCCTCCACTTT.

The chain recombines TRBV18 with TRBJ1-5, with 7 nucleotides matching TRBD1. Germline trimming cut 2 bases from V and 5 bases from J; bases unmatched to any gene: 3. The CDR3 loop spans 14 amino acids. Germline V gene lookup returns CDR1 KGHSH and CDR2 LQKENI. CDR3 sequence: CASSPDRVDQPQHF. The CDR3, as DNA: TGTGCCAGCTCACCAGACAGGGTGGATCAGCCCCAGCATTTT.

The chain has TRBV6-5 and TRBJ1-5; no definite D call. The germline V and J ends were trimmed by 4 bases and 11 bases, with 9 bases remaining between them. This CDR3 is built from 11 residues. Germline lookup yields CDR1 MNHEY and CDR2 SVGAGI. The CDR3 DNA follows: TGTGCCAGCAGTTGGGAGGAGGCCCAGCATTTT. Amino acids: CASSWEEAQHF.

The rearrangement uses TRBV6-1 and TRBJ1-5, with a tentative D call TRBD1 (5 bases). From germline, CDR1 is MNHNS and CDR2 SASEGT. The CDR3 length is 12 residues. V lost 3 bases and J lost 14, with 14 bases in between. The CDR3 reads CASSDVRGREHF. CDR3 DNA sequence: TGTGCCAGCAGTGATGTCCGCGGCAGGGAGCATTTT.

This clone was seen more than once but under ten times. The CDR3, as DNA: TGTGCCAGCAGGGCCCCCAGGGCTGTCGGCTATGGCTACACCTTC. Residues: CASRAPRAVGYGYTF. The chain carries TRBV2 and TRBJ1-2, with D possibly TRBD1 on 5 matching bases. CDR3 size: 15 residues. V lost 6 bases to trimming and J lost 4 bases, with 18 bases between them. Germline V gene lookup returns CDR1 SNHLY and CDR2 FYNNEI.